Described below is a single TCR beta chain sequence and its context. It has no known antigen specificity. Base qualities are not at hand, and no much larger clone is one base apart. For TCR Vbeta sequencing, memory CD4+ T cells were sorted ex vivo from the peripheral blood of narcolepsy patients and healthy controls. At the junction V is shortened by 5 bases and J by 6 bases, with 14 bases in between. Its CDR3 holds 14 amino acids, cysteine through phenylalanine. Only the CDR3 portion is preserved as DNA: 42 bases, with reading frame beginning at the first base. From a lookup of the germline V gene (reference sequence), CDR1 and CDR2 are WNHNN and SYGVQD. This entry comes from a study of T cells in narcolepsy (dated by TCRdb to 2016 to 2019). Concerning the study at large: Healthy control donors were enrolled in the study alongside patients who had narcolepsy type 1 or type 2 (NT1, NT2). The study sought autoreactive T cells targeting hypocretin neuron self-antigens (hypocretin, TRIB2) in narcolepsy patients, using TCR Vbeta sequencing to track clonotypes in blood and CSF. Study-wide findings and limitations: According to the report, autoreactive clonotypes were detected serially in the blood of the same patients and of different patients, but not in healthy controls. Patients and controls had similar numbers of sequenced blood memory CD4+ clonotypes, with averages of approximately 40,000 in patients and some 31,000 in controls. No sequences matching autoreactive T cell clones were present in some of the blood memory CD4+ repertoires from patients and controls. Plots that compared CSF and blood CD4+ T cell clonotypes from the same patient highlighted HCRT-specific and TRIB2-specific autoreactive clonotypes.

Library prep was done by the immunoSEQ multiplex PCR assay. Not all clones reach the TCRdb copy of this immuneACCESS table, which keeps in-frame sequences only. Checked studies attribute under half of the gap to unresolved V genes and leave the rest unexplained. This sample comprises tens of thousands of clones, more than 70% of them detected only once. Less than 1.5% of the sample is in the top ten clones. Specimen: CD45RA- memory CD4+ T cells from PBMCs. This sample's cell subset or site label indicates: memory T cells sorted ex vivo from peripheral blood. This chain joins TRBV10-1 to TRBJ2-1; the D region may be TRBD1 or TRBD2, each matching 5 bases equally. The source of this sequence is a human donor with narcolepsy. The nucleotide sequence is TGCGCCAGCAGTACCGGGACCAATATCAATGAGCAGTTCTTC. Its amino acids are CASSTGTNINEQFF.